The clone carrying this T cell receptor (beta chain) has a handful of counts. No antigen is known for it. This specimen comes from a study of CD8 T cells in ankylosing spondylitis. By quantitative 5'-RACE with molecular barcodes, the TCR beta libraries were made. TCRdb processed the 5' RACE reads anew with MiXCR; each CDR3 protein has one entry. The profile shows some 840,000 distinct CDR3 sequences, around 11% of them singletons. V lost 2 bases and J lost 5, with 12 bases in between. The germline CDR1 and CDR2 sequences are DFQATT and SNEGSKA (reference sequence). This CDR3 spans 14 amino acids. Study-level results: Disease-linked clones displayed a CD8+ phenotype and appeared relatively rarely in peripheral blood. The clones that were linked to disease were reported to be significantly enriched in matched synovial fluid samples from ankylosing spondylitis patients. In ankylosing spondylitis blood, a motif of roughly eight highly homologous TCR beta variants appeared characteristic. Certain motif variants had earlier appeared in reactive arthritis synovial fluid and blood.

The chain is built from TRBV20-1 and TRBJ2-2; D is uncertain. The sequencing sample was made of blood, either unsorted or a sorted T cell fraction (not recorded which). This receptor was obtained from a male donor with ankylosing spondylitis. The CDR3 region has the DNA TGCAGTGCTAGACACAGCTTGGGGACCGGGGAGCTGTTTTTT. Amino acids: CSARHSLGTGELFF.